The rows below give T cell receptor beta chains drawn from one sample of a study of Graves' ophthalmopathy and Graves' hyperthyroidism. One entry per CDR3 protein, called by TCRdb with MiXCR from the multiplex PCR reads. The sample contains 740,000 or so distinct CDR3 sequences, roughly two fifths of which appear only once. Sequencing was performed on peripheral blood. Every receptor here comes from an adult man with Graves' ophthalmopathy. CDR3s leave out the opening cysteine and the closing phenylalanine or tryptophan.

V gene	J gene	CDR3 protein
TRBV28	TRBJ2-7	ASSLRPDYEQY
TRBV25-1	TRBJ2-2	ASTTLGGTGELF
TRBV15	TRBJ2-7	ATSRDIRKYEQY
TRBV2	TRBJ2-2	ASTLAMGTGELF
TRBV5-4	TRBJ1-2	ASSNPMTGGYGYT
TRBV10-3	TRBJ2-5	ASSLERVWETQY
TRBV29-1	TRBJ2-5	SVLARTQETQY
TRBV2	TRBJ2-3	ARDEGGTDTQY
TRBV7-9	TRBJ2-2	ASSQVWGRAGELF
TRBV15	TRBJ2-7	ATSRDLLQGTYEQY
TRBV20-1	TRBJ2-5	SALPGLAGLQETQY
TRBV7-8	TRBJ1-4	ASSPGVLTTNEKLF
TRBV7-9	TRBJ1-3	ASSPQIPRSFGNTIY
TRBV7-9	TRBJ2-7	ASSFGGTDEQY
TRBV2	TRBJ1-5	AGQGGWGPQH
TRBV9	TRBJ1-6	ASSVANSNSPLH
TRBV9	TRBJ1-5	ASSSGPEGYQPQH
TRBV20-1	TRBJ1-2	SARPRGQGRTDYYGYT
TRBV19	TRBJ1-2	ASSTTGQGAAGYT
TRBV20-1	TRBJ2-7	SATFLGQGNYEQY
TRBV10-3	.	AISEPLVYNEQF
TRBV7-9	TRBJ2-7	ASSPEGGLRDDQY
TRBV5-1	TRBJ2-1	ASRQGYNEQF
TRBV6-5	TRBJ1-1	ASSYRSTAF
TRBV7-8	TRBJ1-1	ASRQAAWVLNTEAF